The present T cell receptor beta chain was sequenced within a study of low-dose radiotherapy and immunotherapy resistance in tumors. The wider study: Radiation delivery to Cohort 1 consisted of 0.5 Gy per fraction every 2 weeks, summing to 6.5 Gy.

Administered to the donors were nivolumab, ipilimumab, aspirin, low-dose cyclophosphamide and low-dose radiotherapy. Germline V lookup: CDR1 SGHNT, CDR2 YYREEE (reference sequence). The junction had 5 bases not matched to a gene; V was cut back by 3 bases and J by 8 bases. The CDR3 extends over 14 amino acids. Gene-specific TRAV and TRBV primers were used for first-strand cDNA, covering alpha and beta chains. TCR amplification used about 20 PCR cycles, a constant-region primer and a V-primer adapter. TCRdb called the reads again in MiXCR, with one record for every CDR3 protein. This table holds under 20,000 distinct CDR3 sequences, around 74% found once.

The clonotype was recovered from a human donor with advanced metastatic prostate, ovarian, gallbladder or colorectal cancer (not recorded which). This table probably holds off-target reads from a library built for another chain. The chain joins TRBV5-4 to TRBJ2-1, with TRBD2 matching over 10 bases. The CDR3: CASSSIAGGDEQFF. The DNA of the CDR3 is TGTGCCAGCAGCTCAATAGCGGGAGGCGATGAGCAGTTCTTC.